The clone carrying this T cell receptor (beta chain) was counted a single time. Methods used by the authors: Amplifying reference gene primers gave estimates of nucleated cell counts. Only in-frame clones appear in the TCRdb table, and some are missing; sequencing was by immunoSEQ multiplex PCR. From that table come the V and J calls and clone size; the DNA was used to work out D and trimming. The data show some 93,000 clones, 82% seen once. This sample is part of a study of blood T cell repertoires in COVID-19. Study in general: The samples span acute and convalescent COVID-19 from the United States, Italy and Spain. From T cells, B-cell-depleted T cells, or PBMCs came the material, which was cDNA or gDNA.

This CDR3 spans 14 amino acids. Trimming took 5 bases from V and 8 from J, leaving 13 bases between them. Germline loops: CDR1 SGHTA, CDR2 FQGTGA. Sequencing was performed on peripheral blood. The chain employs TRBV7-3 and TRBJ1-6; D perhaps matches TRBD1 (5 bases). The origin of this receptor is a man aged 65 to 85 with acute or convalescent COVID-19. CDR3 bases: TGTGCCAGCAGCCGAATGGGGCCTGATTCACCCCTCCACTTT. Its translation is CASSRMGPDSPLHF.